Listed below are T cell receptor beta chains from one sample, sequenced in a study of T cell repertoires in cytomegalovirus infection. TCRdb processed the reads anew with MiXCR; each CDR3 protein has one entry. The sample shows 250,000 to 300,000 distinct CDR3 sequences, roughly an eighth of them seen only once. Specimen: PBMCs. The receptors were sampled from a human donor in good health (CMV status not recorded). Some clones in this sample may be carry-over from other donors' samples. The CDR3 runs from the conserved cysteine through the conserved F or W. A D gene is named only where the DNA matches it firmly. A row's size may be missing; if present it is once, few, many or a size class.

>TRBV7-9|-|TRBJ2-4|15|TRBD1
TGTGCCAGCAGGCCGCCGGGACAGACCCAAAACATTCAGTACTTC
CASRPPGQTQNIQYF
>TRBV20-1|-|TRBJ1-1|13|-
TGCAGTGCGCCTTCGACGGTGAACACTGAAGCTTTCTTT
CSAPSTVNTEAFF
>TRBV12-3/TRBV12-4|-|TRBJ1-1|12|-
TGTGCCAGCAGTTTTTCTAGGGGTGAAGCTTTCTTT
CASSFSRGEAFF
>TRBV28|few|TRBJ1-2|16|-
TGTGCCAGCAGCCGGAGGGGGGTCCAAACGTCCTATGGCTACACCTTC
CASSRRGVQTSYGYTF
>TRBV7-9|many|TRBJ1-2|17|TRBD1
TGTGCCAGCAGCTCTCCGGGACAGGGCCTCACTCACTATGGCTACACCTTC
CASSSPGQGLTHYGYTF
>TRBV29-1|-|TRBJ2-4|13|-
TGCAGCGTTGGAGGGGTACAGGGAAACATTCAGTACTTC
CSVGGVQGNIQYF
>TRBV6-2/TRBV6-3|many|TRBJ2-2|16|-
TGTGCCAGCAGTTCCCTCGGGACAAGGGATTCCGGGGAGCTGTTTTTT
CASSSLGTRDSGELFF
>TRBV6-1|many|TRBJ1-1|12|-
TGTGCCAGCAGTCGGCAGGGAGCTGAAGCTTTCTTT
CASSRQGAEAFF
>TRBV19|-|TRBJ1-2|14|TRBD1
TGTGCCAGTAGTATCCGGGACAGGCGCTATGGCTACACCTTC
CASSIRDRRYGYTF
>TRBV28|many|TRBJ1-6|15|-
TGTGCCAGCAGTGGCCGGGACATCTATAATTCACCCCTCCACTTT
CASSGRDIYNSPLHF
>TRBV7-3|many|TRBJ2-3|18|-
TGTGCCAGCAGTCCCTCCCGGGGTCCGACAACACTCACAGATACGCAGTATTTT
CASSPSRGPTTLTDTQYF
>TRBV29-1|few|TRBJ1-1|12|-
TGCAGCGCCTCGTCCAGGGCTAATGAAGCTTTCTTT
CSASSRANEAFF
>TRBV29-1|many|TRBJ2-2|13|TRBD1
TGCAGCGCGACAGGGGGAAACACCGGGGAGCTGTTTTTT
CSATGGNTGELFF
>TRBV7-2|many|TRBJ2-7|13|-
TGTGCCAGCAGCTTAGGTATAGCCTACGAGCAGTACTTC
CASSLGIAYEQYF
>TRBV27|few|TRBJ2-3|16|TRBD1
TGTGCCAGCAGTTTAAACCCGACAGGGAGCACAGATACGCAGTATTTT
CASSLNPTGSTDTQYF
>TRBV19|few|TRBJ1-5|12|-
TGTGCCTCCGGGAAGCTCAATCAGCCCCAGCATTTT
CASGKLNQPQHF
>TRBV20-1|many|TRBJ2-7|13|-
TGCAGTGCTCCTCGCCGGAGGGAGCACGAGCAGTACTTC
CSAPRRREHEQYF
>TRBV7-2|many|TRBJ2-7|14|TRBD1
TGTGCCAGCAGCTTGACAGGGTCCGTCCACGAGCAGTACTTC
CASSLTGSVHEQYF
>TRBV10-1|many|TRBJ1-1|14|-
TGCGCCAGCAGTGAGTCCCCCGTGAACACTGAAGCTTTCTTT
CASSESPVNTEAFF
>TRBV28|few|TRBJ1-5|13|-
TGTGCCAGCAGGACCCCGAGCAATCAGCCCCAGCATTTT
CASRTPSNQPQHF
>TRBV6-2/TRBV6-3|-|TRBJ2-2|15|-
TGTGCCAGCAGTCCACAGGGAAGAGACACCGGGGAGCTGTTTTTT
CASSPQGRDTGELFF